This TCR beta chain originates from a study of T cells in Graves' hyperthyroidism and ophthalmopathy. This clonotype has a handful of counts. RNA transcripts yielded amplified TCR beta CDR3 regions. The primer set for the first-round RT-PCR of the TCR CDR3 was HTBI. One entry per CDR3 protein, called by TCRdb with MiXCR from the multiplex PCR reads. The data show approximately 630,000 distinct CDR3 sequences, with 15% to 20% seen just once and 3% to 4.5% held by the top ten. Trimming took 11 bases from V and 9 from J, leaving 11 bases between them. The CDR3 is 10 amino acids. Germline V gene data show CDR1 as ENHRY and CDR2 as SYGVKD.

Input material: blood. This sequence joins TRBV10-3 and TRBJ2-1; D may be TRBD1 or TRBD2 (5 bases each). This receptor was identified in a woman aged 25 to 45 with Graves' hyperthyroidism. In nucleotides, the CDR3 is TGTGCCGCCGGGGCGGGTGAGCAGTTCTTC. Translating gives CAAGAGEQFF.